The clone carrying this T cell receptor (beta chain) appeared many times. Its matching antigen is unknown. Sample-barcoded 5' priming and a J-beta primer mix drove a second PCR of 7 to 11 cycles. Researchers report that a template-switch adaptor with 12 random nucleotides tagged each cDNA molecule. TCRdb recomputed calls from the 5' RACE reads with MiXCR, one row per CDR3 protein. The table has 800,000 or so distinct CDR3 sequences, 25% seen once. The germline V gene encodes CDR1 SGHRS and CDR2 YFSETQ. The CDR3 covers 15 residues. Losses at the gene ends were 1 base for V and 2 bases for J; bases not matched to a gene: 3. The data belong to a study of blood T cells in healthy people across ages. Study-level points and caveats: It was the long-lived donors that had more naive CD4+ cells and higher diversity than aged donors.

These data were also filed under a second study, of T cells of mothers and their children.

The receptor's source is a boy aged 5-17 years in good health. The chain combines TRBV5-1 with TRBJ2-7, with TRBD2 identical over 10 bases. Sequenced input: blood. CDR3 bases: TGCGCCAGCAGCTTGTGGACTAGCGGTACCTACGAGCAGTACTTC. Encoded protein: CASSLWTSGTYEQYF.